This T cell receptor beta chain was sequenced during a study of blood T cell repertoires in COVID-19. The wider study: Material from acute and convalescent COVID-19 was sourced from the United States, Italy and Spain. From T cells, B-cell-depleted T cells, or PBMCs came the material, which was cDNA or gDNA.

Seattle participants joined during active infection and were tracked over time. With V trimmed by 4 bases and J by 1 base, 4 bases remained unmatched. The CDR3 sequence is 14 residues long. In germline, CDR1 is SGHRS, CDR2 YFSETQ. How the authors handled the data: Estimation of nucleated cell counts relied on the amplification of reference gene primers. Some clones are missing from TCRdb's copy, which holds only in-frame ones; the method was immunoSEQ multiplex PCR. The V and J calls and clone size were taken over from that table, and D and trimming were inferred from the DNA. This table holds over 150,000 clones, about 83% found once.

This rearrangement joins TRBV5-1 to TRBJ2-7; 8 bases match TRBD1. The clonotype originates from an elderly woman with COVID-19, enrolled during active disease. Sequencing was performed on peripheral blood. The CDR3 bases are TGCGCCAGCAGCCCTGGACAGGGTTCCTACGAGCAGTACTTC. Protein product: CASSPGQGSYEQYF.